The present TCR beta chain was sequenced within a study of shared clonotypes between healthy human individuals. Study-wide context: The study used three CD4 naive, three CD4 memory, two CD8 naive and one CD8 memory plate per donor.

The naive CD8 population came from CD45RO-negative cells selected for CCR7, without terminally differentiated effector memory CD45RA+ cells. Donation came from healthy HIV-negative adults that had no recent acute infections or vaccinations. The study, taken as a whole, reports: In the sorted subsets, rarefaction showed sequencing was incomplete despite large depth. The represented genetic and exposure-history diversity was limited by the small number of donors.

Generated by immunoSEQ multiplex PCR, the TCRdb table keeps only in-frame clones and is missing some. The table shows approximately 600,000 clones, with approximately 95% occurring only once. In regard to this clone: The antigen remains unidentified.

Per germline, CDR1 LNHNV and CDR2 YYDKDF (reference sequence). The CDR3 contains 13 residues. V lost 5 bases and J lost 0, with 6 bases in between. The sample consisted of naive CD8+ T cells sorted from blood. The TCR was taken from a woman in her 30s in good health. V gene TRBV15 combines with J gene TRBJ2-3; D possibly matches TRBD1 or TRBD2 (5 bases each). CDR3 sequence (DNA): TGTGCCACCAGCCGGGACAGCACAGATACGCAGTATTTT. Its protein is CATSRDSTDTQYF.